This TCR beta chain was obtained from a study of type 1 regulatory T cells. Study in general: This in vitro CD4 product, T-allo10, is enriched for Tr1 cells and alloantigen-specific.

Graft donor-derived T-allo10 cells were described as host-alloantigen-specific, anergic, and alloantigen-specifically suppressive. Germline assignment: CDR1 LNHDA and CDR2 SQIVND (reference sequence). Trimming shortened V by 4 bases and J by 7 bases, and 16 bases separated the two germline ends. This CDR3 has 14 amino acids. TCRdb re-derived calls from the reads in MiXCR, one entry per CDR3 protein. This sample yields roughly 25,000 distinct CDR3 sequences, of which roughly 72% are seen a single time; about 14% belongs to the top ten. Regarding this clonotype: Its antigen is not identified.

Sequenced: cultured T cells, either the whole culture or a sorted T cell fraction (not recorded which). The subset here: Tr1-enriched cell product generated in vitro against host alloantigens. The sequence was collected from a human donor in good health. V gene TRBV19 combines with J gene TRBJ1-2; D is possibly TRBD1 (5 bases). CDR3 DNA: TGTGCCAGTAGTAAGGGGCAGCCCCTATTTGGCTACACCTTC. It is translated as CASSKGQPLFGYTF.